Listed below are T cell receptor beta chains from one sample, sequenced in a study of regulatory T cells in long-lasting Graves disease. TCRdb fed the multiplex PCR reads into MiXCR, producing one record per CDR3 protein. The table records about 400,000 distinct CDR3 sequences, roughly 16% of them present only once. The same sample was also used in a study of T cells in Graves' hyperthyroidism and ophthalmopathy.

The specimen comprised peripheral blood mononuclear cells (PBMCs), sampled at new diagnosis, from a patient treated with antithyroid drugs. These receptors were collected from a young woman with Graves disease. Both conserved end residues are part of each CDR3. The D gene is left open where the match is weak. The size entry is marked missing in some rows and otherwise reads once, few, many or a size class.

v_gene	d_gene	j_gene	abundance	CDR3nt	CDR3aa
TRBV12-3/TRBV12-4	NA	TRBJ2-3	many	TGTGCCAGCAGTGCCCGGACAGTGGGTCTCACAGATACGCAGTATTTT	CASSARTVGLTDTQYF
TRBV30	NA	TRBJ2-5	many	TGTGCCTGGAGAAGACTGAGTATGGGGCAAGAGACCCAGTACTTC	CAWRRLSMGQETQYF
TRBV12-3/TRBV12-4	NA	TRBJ2-3	many	TGTGCCAGCAGTTTGGGGACGGGAGTTCGGACAGATACGCAGTATTTT	CASSLGTGVRTDTQYF
TRBV6-2/TRBV6-3	NA	TRBJ1-1	many	TGTGCCAGCAGTTACACCCCTCTGGTCACTGAAGCTTTCTTT	CASSYTPLVTEAFF
TRBV10-3	TRBD1	TRBJ2-7	NA	TGTGCCATCAGCGCGGGACAGGGGGCTGTCGACGAGCAGTACTTC	CAISAGQGAVDEQYF
TRBV7-2	TRBD1	TRBJ2-7	many	TGTGCCAGCAGCCCCTATGGAGGGACAGGGCAACGGGAGCAGTACTTC	CASSPYGGTGQREQYF
TRBV5-1	NA	TRBJ2-7	many	TGCGCCAGCAGCCCGAAAGGGCACTACGAGCAGTACTTC	CASSPKGHYEQYF
TRBV2	NA	TRBJ2-7	many	TGTGCCAGCAGTGAAGTTGCGGCGGTCTCCTACGAGCAGTACTTC	CASSEVAAVSYEQYF
TRBV10-3	TRBD1	TRBJ1-5	few	TGTGCCATCAGTGCCATAGGGACAGGGGGCAATCAGCCCCAGCATTTT	CAISAIGTGGNQPQHF
TRBV20-1	NA	TRBJ2-4	many	TGCAGTGCTAGTTCCGAACGCCGAGCCAAAAACATTCAGTACTTC	CSASSERRAKNIQYF
TRBV19	TRBD2	TRBJ2-1	NA	TGTGCCAGTAAGCACCCTAGCGGGGGCGGCATCAATGAGCAGTTCTTC	CASKHPSGGGINEQFF
TRBV20-1	TRBD2	TRBJ2-7	NA	TGCAGTGCTGAGGGACTAGCGGGAGTCTACTACGAGCAGTACTTC	CSAEGLAGVYYEQYF
TRBV10-3	NA	TRBJ2-3	NA	TGTGCCATCAGTGAGTCGACAGGCACAGATACGCAGTATTTT	CAISESTGTDTQYF
TRBV27	NA	TRBJ2-5	many	TGTGCCAGCAGACTGGGGGTCCGGGAGACCCAGTACTTC	CASRLGVRETQYF
TRBV28	NA	TRBJ2-3	many	TGTGCCAGCAGTCAAAGAACAGATACGCAGTATTTT	CASSQRTDTQYF
TRBV5-1	TRBD1	TRBJ2-4	NA	TGCGCCAGCAGCAGCCTCGGGACAGGCGCTGACTTAGCCAAAAACATTCAGTACTTC	CASSSLGTGADLAKNIQYF
TRBV7-8	NA	TRBJ1-5	few	TGTGCCAGCAGCTTAGGAGTAGGGACCGGTGGGAATCAGCCCCAGCATTTT	CASSLGVGTGGNQPQHF
TRBV5-1	NA	TRBJ2-7	many	TGCGCCAGCAGCTTGGCGGCGGAGTCCGAGCAGTACTTC	CASSLAAESEQYF
TRBV10-3	NA	TRBJ1-2	NA	TGTGCCAGCCGGGGGAGGGTTAACTATGGCTACACCTTC	CASRGRVNYGYTF
TRBV6-1	NA	TRBJ2-7	many	TGTGCCAGCAGACCCCAATTGACACCCACCTACGAGCAGTACTTC	CASRPQLTPTYEQYF